Here is one TCR beta chain with its context. Its specific antigen is unknown. One base away there is no much larger clone; base qualities are not given. Samples from volunteer blood donors who had recovered from COVID-19 were contributed by a second Seattle source. Collaborating institutions collected whole blood in K2EDTA tubes following their own protocols. For TCRbeta analysis, collaborators shipped samples as frozen whole blood, isolated PBMCs, or DNA extracted from either of those sample types. These data are taken from a study of blood T cell repertoires in COVID-19 (dated by TCRdb to about 2020). Concerning the study at large: Samples from collaborators originated in the United States, Italy and Spain and spanned both the acute and convalescent phases of COVID-19. The sample metadata nearly always contained a de-identified subject ID, COVID-19 status, age in years and sex. Deeply sampled blood TCRbeta repertoires from subjects exposed to, actively infected with, or recovered from COVID-19 were included in the dataset. Samples came from the ongoing ImmuneRACE study (first 160 participants) plus 1,254 subjects from 6 global collaborators. Where HLA class I and class II types were available, the types were taken from metadata supplied by the sample provider, not from assay-based typing. The prospective study material was composed of cDNA or gDNA derived from T cells, B-cell-depleted T cells, or PBMCs. A freely available public database, intended as a resource for researchers studying the immune response to SARS-CoV-2, is where the repertoires were released. General findings and caveats noted by the study authors: The quantity of clinical and demographic metadata differed by source and by participant and was supplied without curation.

CDR1 and CDR2 were assigned from the germline V gene as KGHSH and LQKENI. Including the terminal cysteine and phenylalanine, the CDR3 comprises 13 residues. The kept DNA is CDR3 alone, 39 bases in frame from the first base. Compared with germline, V lacks 8 bases and J lacks 1 base; bases without a gene match: 4. TCRbeta CDR3 regions were amplified from genomic DNA by means of the immunoSEQ Assay, a bias-controlled multiplex PCR. The source study handled its data this way. The number of nucleated cells in each sample was estimated by amplification of reference gene primers within the assay. Sequence reads were collapsed and filtered to measure the absolute abundance of every unique TCRbeta CDR3 rearrangement. For each sample, productive Simpson clonality was calculated as the square root of Simpson's diversity index across productive rearrangements. TCRdb mirrors the immuneACCESS table, restricted to in-frame sequences. Some clones are absent from its copies; in checked studies, under half trace to an unresolved V gene, and the reason for the others is unknown. V, J and clone size are those of that table, while D and trimming were read from the DNA. The sample records roughly 220,000 clones, 75% to 85% of which are singletons. Clones ranked in the top ten supply 1.4% of the sample.

The rearrangement joined TRBV18 to TRBJ1-1; a stretch of 7 junction bases matches TRBD1. The TCR originated in a woman in her forties who had recovered from COVID-19. The sample consisted of peripheral blood. The CDR3 is CASTGTENTEAFF. The base sequence is TGTGCCAGCACTGGGACAGAGAACACTGAAGCTTTCTTT.